These 32 T cell receptor beta chains originate from one sample sequenced in a study of shared clonotypes between healthy human individuals (TCRdb year 2020). The library was obtained by the immunoSEQ multiplex PCR assay. TCRdb holds this immuneACCESS table with in-frame rearrangements only. Some clones are missing; in checked studies, unresolved V genes explain under half, and the rest has no known cause. Recorded for this sample are hundreds of thousands of clones; 73% of them occurred a single time. The ten biggest clones cover around 2% of the sample. The sample taken for sequencing was memory CD4+ T cells sorted from blood. Reading the label with the study, this specimen's cell subset or site is: CD45RA-negative fraction. The source of these receptors is a woman in her 30s in good health.

The chain has TRBV7-9 and TRBJ2-3, with D unresolved. The CDR3 has 16 amino acids. With 2 bases removed from V and 4 bases from J, the gap between germline ends came to 16 bases. Germline lookup yields CDR1 SEHNR and CDR2 FQNEAQ (reference sequence). The CDR3 protein is CASSLSVAGAPDTQYF. The CDR3 DNA reads TGTGCCAGCAGCTTATCCGTTGCCGGCGCTCCAGATACGCAGTATTTT.

The chain joins TRBV5-1 to TRBJ1-1; 10 bases match TRBD1. This CDR3 is built from 16 residues. Germline CDR1 is SGHRS and CDR2 is YFSETQ. V gave up 4 bases and J gave up 0 bases; unmatched junction bases: 6. CDR3 DNA: TGCGCCAGCAGCACGGGGGACAGGGGTATGAACACTGAAGCTTTCTTT. It encodes CASSTGDRGMNTEAFF.

The V and J genes are TRBV7-8 and TRBJ2-2; 8 nucleotides align to TRBD2. The length of the CDR3 is 19 residues. V gave up 2 bases and J gave up 4 bases; unmatched junction bases: 15. Per germline, CDR1 SGHVS and CDR2 FQNEAQ. The CDR3 sequence is CASSLRKSSGKLSTGELFF. For the CDR3, the DNA is TGTGCCAGCAGCTTACGTAAGAGTAGCGGGAAATTGTCCACCGGGGAGCTGTTTTTT. The full variable domain, rest sourced from reference TRBV7-8 and TRBJ2-2, is GAGVSQSPRYKVAKRGQDVALRCDPISGHVSLFWYQQALGQGPEFLTYFQNEAQLDKSGLPSDRFFAERPEGSVSTLKIQRTQQEDSAVYLCASSLRKSSGKLSTGELFFGEGSRLTVL.

The genes are TRBV19 and TRBJ2-1; 14 nucleotides match TRBD2. The trim removed 6 bases at V and 9 bases at J, leaving 7 bases unmatched. The CDR3 covers 15 residues. Germline V gene lookup returns CDR1 LNHDA and CDR2 SQIVND (reference sequence). Here the CDR3 reads CASRGTSGSGIEQFF. DNA for the CDR3: TGTGCCAGTAGGGGGACTAGCGGGAGTGGGATTGAGCAGTTCTTC. Full variable domain (missing parts from reference TRBV19 and TRBJ2-1): DGGITQSPKYLFRKEGQNVTLSCEQNLNHDAMYWYRQDPGQGLRLIYYSQIVNDFQKGDIAEGYSVSREKKESFPLTVTSAQKNPTAFYLCASRGTSGSGIEQFFGPGTRLTVL.

In this sample, this clone turned up a few times. The junction differs from germline at one of its ends, possibly a read error. This sequence joins TRBV19 and TRBJ2-1; no clear D. Per the germline V gene, CDR1 is LNHDA and CDR2 is SQIVND (reference sequence). The CDR3 is 12 residues long. CDR3 protein: CASSLIGEPALF. As DNA, the CDR3 is TGTGCCAGTAGTCTCATTGGGGAACCAGCTCTCTTC.

The CDR3 DNA sequence: TGCGCCAGCAGCTTGGTGCCAGGGGGATATGGCTACACCTTC. Protein product: CASSLVPGGYGYTF. This sequence joins TRBV5-1 and TRBJ1-2, with TRBD1 matching over 7 bases. The CDR3 covers 14 residues. Trimming cost V 0 bases and J 5 bases; bases outside gene matches: 4. Per the germline V gene, CDR1 is SGHRS and CDR2 is YFSETQ.

This chain connects TRBV6-1 to TRBJ2-7, with D possibly being TRBD1 or TRBD2 (5 bases each). CDR3 length: 15 residues. Trimming removed 3 bases at V and 1 base at J, with 13 bases between. Per germline, CDR1 MNHNS and CDR2 SASEGT. CDR3 nucleotide sequence: TGTGCCAGCAGTGAGTTCGGGACGGGTTCCTACGAGCAGTACTTC. Amino acids: CASSEFGTGSYEQYF.

This clone occurred a few times. As DNA, the CDR3 is TGTGCCAGCAGTCGGACTAGCGGGAGAAAAAACATTCAGTACTTC. Translated: CASSRTSGRKNIQYF. The chain employs TRBV2 and TRBJ2-4, with 13 bases identical to TRBD2. J gave up 4 bases and V 5 bases, and 2 bases lay outside the gene matches. This CDR3 region has 15 residues. Germline V lookup: CDR1 SNHLY, CDR2 FYNNEI.

The V call is TRBV28, the J call TRBJ2-7, with D maybe TRBD1 (6 bases). The CDR3 is made up of 16 amino acids. V was trimmed by 6 bases and J by 2 bases, leaving 20 bases between them. Germline CDR1 and CDR2: MDHEN and SYDVKM. This CDR3 reads CASRRYGTISPYEQYF. CDR3 sequence (DNA): TGTGCCAGCAGAAGATACGGGACAATCAGCCCCTACGAGCAGTACTTC.

CDR3 loop: CASSPLLGTGTYEQYF. CDR3 coding DNA: TGTGCCAGCAGTCCTCTCCTCGGGACAGGGACGTACGAGCAGTACTTC. The chain employs TRBV27 and TRBJ2-7; 9 nucleotides line up with TRBD1. Germline V gives CDR1 MNHEY, CDR2 SMNVEV (reference sequence). The J segment lost 4 bases and the V segment lost 5 bases, leaving 12 bases of the junction unmatched. The CDR3 runs to 16 residues.

In its sample, this clone was seen many times. This chain's CDR3 is CASSNGQVNTEAFF. In DNA, the CDR3 is TGCGCCAGCAGCAATGGACAAGTGAACACTGAAGCTTTCTTT. The V and J genes are TRBV5-1 and TRBJ1-1; D may be TRBD1 (5 bases). Between the trimmed V and J ends, which lost 4 bases and 0 bases, there was a span of 10 bases. The CDR3 runs to 14 residues. Germline-derived CDR1 and CDR2 are SGHRS and YFSETQ. Complete variable domain (other parts from reference TRBV5-1 and TRBJ1-1): KAGVTQTPRYLIKTRGQQVTLSCSPISGHRSVSWYQQTPGQGLQFLFEYFSETQRNKGNFPGRFSGRQFSNSRSEMNVSTLELGDSALYLCASSNGQVNTEAFFGQGTRLTVV.

The chain carries TRBV5-1 and TRBJ2-5; D uncertain. V was shortened by 2 bases and J by 5 bases, with 7 bases between the two germline ends. Germline lookup yields CDR1 SGHRS and CDR2 YFSETQ. The length of the CDR3 is 12 residues. In DNA form, the CDR3 reads TGCGCCAGCAGCTTTTCATCCGAGACCCAGTACTTC. The encoded protein is CASSFSSETQYF.

The chain recombines TRBV2 with TRBJ2-1, with 8 bases identical to TRBD1. V lost 6 bases and J lost 6; bases outside the gene matches: 25. The length of the CDR3 is 20 residues. Germline assignment: CDR1 SNHLY and CDR2 FYNNEI. The DNA of the CDR3 is TGTGCCAGCAGGGCGACGCCGACAGGGGTGGGCAGGTTGGCGGGCAATGAGCAGTTCTTC. Translated, it gives CASRATPTGVGRLAGNEQFF.

Remarks on this clone: Other DNA sequences in this sample translate to the same CDR3. The chain has TRBV28 and TRBJ1-2; D unclear. CDR3 length equals 13 residues. The germline V and J ends were trimmed by 2 bases and 0 bases, with 4 bases remaining between them. Germline V lookup: CDR1 MDHEN, CDR2 SYDVKM. CDR3 sequence (DNA): TGTGCCAGCAGTTTAGCAGCTAACTATGGCTACACCTTC. Translating gives CASSLAANYGYTF.

In its sample, this clone was seen many times. The V gene is TRBV7-8, the J gene TRBJ2-5; D unresolved. The CDR3 covers 14 residues. The germline CDR1 and CDR2 sequences are SGHVS and FQNEAQ. The germline V and J ends were trimmed by 2 bases and 2 bases, with 9 bases remaining between them. CDR3 sequence (DNA): TGTGCCAGCAGCTTAAAGGAGACTCAAGAGACCCAGTACTTC. This translates into CASSLKETQETQYF.

This chain joins TRBV7-2 and TRBJ2-1; 10 bases are shared with TRBD2. This CDR3 is built from 16 residues. V shed 3 bases, J shed 5 bases, and the junction held 7 bases outside the gene matches. The germline V gene encodes CDR1 SGHTA and CDR2 FQGNSA. The CDR3 DNA is TGTGCCAGCAGCTTCCCCAGGACTAGCGGACACAATGAGCAGTTCTTC. This translates into CASSFPRTSGHNEQFF.

This clone was observed a single time. V usage is TRBV5-1 and J usage is TRBJ2-1; 14 bases are shared with TRBD2. J lost 1 base, V lost 4 bases, and 7 bases had no gene match. CDR3 length: 18 amino acids. CDR1 and CDR2 (germline): SGHRS, YFSETQ. CDR3: CASSAGLAGVASYNEQFF. In DNA, the CDR3 is TGCGCCAGCAGCGCGGGACTAGCGGGAGTGGCTTCCTACAATGAGCAGTTCTTC.

This clone was picked up one time. This may be a read error: a much more frequent sequence differs by one nucleotide. The chain has TRBV7-6 and TRBJ2-2, with 9 positions matching TRBD1. The V gene end was trimmed by 0 bases and the J gene end by 1 base; junction bases not matched to a gene: 0. The CDR3 runs 16 residues. CDR1 is SGHVS, CDR2 FNYEAQ, per germline. CDR3 in DNA: TGTGCCAGCAGCTTAGCGGGACAGGGGAACACCGGGGAGCTGTTTTTT. Translation: CASSLAGQGNTGELFF.

The V call is TRBV6-1, the J call TRBJ2-1; TRBD2 aligns across 7 bases. The CDR3 consists of 15 residues. Per germline, CDR1 MNHNS and CDR2 SASEGT. V trimming: 3 bases; J trimming: 8 bases; junction bases outside the gene matches: 10. CDR3 nucleotides: TGTGCCAGCAGTGAGGGGGGAGGGCGGTTCTATGAGCAGTTCTTC. As protein: CASSEGGGRFYEQFF.

The chain carries TRBV25-1 and TRBJ1-1; TRBD1 matches at 8 bases. The germline gives CDR1 MGHDK, CDR2 SYGVNS. V shed 4 bases, J shed 3 bases, and the junction held 7 bases outside the gene matches. This CDR3 spans 15 amino acids. As DNA, the CDR3 is TGTGCCAGCAGTGCCTTCGGACAGGGACACACTGAAGCTTTCTTT. Translating it yields CASSAFGQGHTEAFF.

This chain joins TRBV7-2 and TRBJ2-7; 9 nucleotides match TRBD2. Germline trimming cut 0 bases from V and 5 bases from J; bases unmatched to any gene: 5. Germline values: CDR1 SGHTA, CDR2 FQGNSA. The CDR3 length is 15 residues. The CDR3 sequence: CASSLASGRGDEQYF. The CDR3 coding sequence is TGTGCCAGCAGCTTAGCTAGCGGGAGAGGCGACGAGCAGTACTTC.

This chain links TRBV18 with TRBJ2-1; tentative D call: TRBD2 (6 bases). V dropped 6 bases and J dropped 6 bases, with 15 bases sitting between them. Looked up from germline, CDR1 is KGHSH and CDR2 is LQKENI. The CDR3 has 14 residues. The DNA for the CDR3 is TGTGCCAGCTCCCCCGGGGGTGGGCTCAATGAGCAGTTCTTC. It yields the protein CASSPGGGLNEQFF.

Only one count was recorded for this clone. The V call is TRBV6-5, the J call TRBJ1-4; 7 positions match TRBD1. CDR1 is MNHEY, CDR2 SVGAGI, per germline. CDR3 length: 14 residues. The ends lost 6 bases at V and 3 bases at J; junction bases unmatched: 4. CDR3 protein: CASRNRGSNEKLFF. CDR3 in DNA: TGTGCCAGCAGAAACAGGGGATCTAATGAAAAACTGTTTTTT.

The chain carries TRBV10-2 and TRBJ1-3; D is uncertain. V lost 2 bases and J lost 0, with 2 bases in between. The CDR3 length is 13 residues. The germline gives CDR1 WSHSY, CDR2 SAAADI. The CDR3 sequence is CASSETSGNTIYF. The CDR3 DNA reads TGCGCCAGCAGTGAGACCTCTGGAAACACCATATATTTT.

This clone was picked up many times. Distinct nucleotide sequences in the sample also encode this CDR3. The chain links TRBV7-3 to TRBJ1-1; 7 nucleotides match TRBD1. The CDR3 runs to 13 residues. Germline CDR1 and CDR2: SGHTA and FQGTGA. Germline trimming cut 4 bases from V and 3 bases from J; bases unmatched to any gene: 2. In DNA, the CDR3 is TGTGCCAGCAGCTCCCAGGGGGACACTGAAGCTTTCTTT. Its protein product is CASSSQGDTEAFF.

This clone was counted ten times or more. The J gene is TRBJ1-2, the V gene TRBV29-1; D may be TRBD1 (5 bases). Per germline, CDR1 SQVTM and CDR2 ANQGSEA. CDR3 length: 14 residues. Between the trimmed V and J ends, which lost 2 bases and 7 bases, there was a span of 17 bases. For the CDR3, the DNA is TGCAGCGTTGAACTCGTGACGGGGGGTAGTGGCTACACCTTC. This codes for CSVELVTGGSGYTF.

As regards this clone: A much larger clone is a single base away; this may be a read error. V is TRBV5-1 and J is TRBJ1-2; weak D call: TRBD1 (5 bases). The CDR3 contains 15 residues. Per germline, CDR1 SGHRS and CDR2 YFSETQ. CDR3 in amino acids: CASSLALSGPYSYTF. The CDR3 DNA reads TGCGCCAGCAGCTTGGCACTCTCGGGGCCCTATAGCTACACCTTC.

The rearrangement joins TRBV7-7 to TRBJ1-4; no reliable D call. Germline values: CDR1 SSHAT, CDR2 FNYEAQ (reference sequence). The CDR3 sequence is 15 residues long. V was pared by 2 bases and J by 6 bases, with 13 bases between. CDR3 bases: TGTGCCAGCAGCTTAACCCGGGCCGAGGATGAAAAACTGTTTTTT. This codes for CASSLTRAEDEKLFF.

The chain links TRBV6-6 to TRBJ1-2, with D unclear. V gave up 2 bases and J gave up 4 bases, with 17 bases separating them. This CDR3 region has 16 residues. Germline V gives CDR1 MNHNY, CDR2 SVGAGI (reference sequence). The CDR3 DNA reads as TGTGCCAGCAGTTACAAGCAATCGCCCGAGGCCTATGGCTACACCTTC. It translates to CASSYKQSPEAYGYTF.

V is TRBV2 and J is TRBJ2-1; D might be TRBD2 (6 bases). The V and J ends lost 6 bases and 8 bases respectively, with 14 bases between them. This CDR3 is built from 13 residues. The germline V gene encodes CDR1 SNHLY and CDR2 FYNNEI. CDR3 nucleotides: TGTGCCAGCAGGAACCCGACTAGGCATGAGCAGTTCTTC. Translating it yields CASRNPTRHEQFF.

This chain connects TRBV5-1 to TRBJ2-1; D is unresolved. This CDR3 contains 14 residues. Trimming removed 0 bases from V and 7 bases from J, with 11 bases in between. Germline lookup yields CDR1 SGHRS and CDR2 YFSETQ. CDR3 nucleotide sequence: TGCGCCAGCAGCTTGGGGACCATCTCTAATGAGCAGTTCTTC. Translation: CASSLGTISNEQFF. Variable domain in full (rest from reference TRBV5-1 and TRBJ2-1): KAGVTQTPRYLIKTRGQQVTLSCSPISGHRSVSWYQQTPGQGLQFLFEYFSETQRNKGNFPGRFSGRQFSNSRSEMNVSTLELGDSALYLCASSLGTISNEQFFGPGTRLTVL.

About this clone: Other DNA sequences from this sample encode an identical CDR3 as well. The rearrangement joins TRBV5-4 to TRBJ2-5; 7 bases line up with TRBD2. Germline trimming cut 2 bases from V and 5 bases from J; bases unmatched to any gene: 9. The germline V gene has CDR1 SGHNT and CDR2 YYREEE (reference sequence). This CDR3 is 15 amino acids long. CDR3: CASSFGGGPGETQYF. CDR3 in DNA: TGTGCCAGCAGCTTTGGGGGAGGGCCCGGGGAGACCCAGTACTTC.